This T cell receptor beta chain was profiled in a study of CD8 T cells in ankylosing spondylitis. Turning to this clonotype: The antigen remains undetermined.

From germline, CDR1 is SGHDT and CDR2 YYEEEE. The CDR3 covers 14 residues. Trimming removed 6 bases from V and 4 bases from J; junction bases left unmatched: 2. TCRdb reanalysed the 5' RACE reads using MiXCR and keeps one entry per CDR3 protein. Among hundreds of thousands of distinct CDR3 sequences, 20% to 30% were seen once, and the ten largest hold approximately 6.6%. Points from the study as a whole: A CD8+ phenotype characterized the disease-linked clones, which were relatively rare in peripheral blood. Prior work had noted some motif variants in reactive arthritis blood and synovial fluid.

V gene TRBV5-6 combines with J gene TRBJ2-6; TRBD1 aligns across 9 bases. The source is a male donor with ankylosing spondylitis or in good health (not recorded which). Sample: blood, either unsorted or a sorted T cell fraction (not recorded which). The CDR3 DNA sequence: TGTGCCAGCACGGACAGGGGAGGGGCCAACGTCCTGACTTTC. This translates into CASTDRGGANVLTF. Complete variable domain (other parts from reference TRBV5-6 and TRBJ2-6): DAGVTQSPTHLIKTRGQQVTLRCSPKSGHDTVSWYQQALGQGPQFIFQYYEEEERQRGNFPDRFSGHQFPNYSSELNVNALLLGDSALYLCASTDRGGANVLTFGAGSRLTVL.